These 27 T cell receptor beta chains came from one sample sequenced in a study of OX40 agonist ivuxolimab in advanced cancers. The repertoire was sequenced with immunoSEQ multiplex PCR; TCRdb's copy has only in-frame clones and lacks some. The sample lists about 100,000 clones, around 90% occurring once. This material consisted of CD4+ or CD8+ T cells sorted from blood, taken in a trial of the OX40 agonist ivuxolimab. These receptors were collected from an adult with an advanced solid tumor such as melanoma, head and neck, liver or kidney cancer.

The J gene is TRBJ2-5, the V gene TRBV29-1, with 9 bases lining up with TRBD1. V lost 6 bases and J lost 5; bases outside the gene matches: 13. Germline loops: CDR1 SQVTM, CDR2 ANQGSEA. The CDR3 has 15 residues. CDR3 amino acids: CSVTPGQGPRETQYF. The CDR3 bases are TGCAGCGTGACACCGGGACAGGGACCCAGGGAGACCCAGTACTTC. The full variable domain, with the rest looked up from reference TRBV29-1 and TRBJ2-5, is SAVISQKPSRDICQRGTSLTIQCQVDSQVTMMFWYRQQPGQSLTLIATANQGSEATYESGFVIDKFPISRPNLTFSTLTVSNMSPEDSSIYLCSVTPGQGPRETQYFGPGTRLLVL.

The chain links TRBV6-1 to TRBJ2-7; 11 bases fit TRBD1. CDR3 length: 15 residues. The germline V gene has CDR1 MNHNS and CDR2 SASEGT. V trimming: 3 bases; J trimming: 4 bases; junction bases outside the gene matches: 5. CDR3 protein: CASSDGGTGGYEQYF. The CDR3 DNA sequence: TGTGCCAGCAGTGATGGCGGGACAGGGGGATACGAGCAGTACTTC.

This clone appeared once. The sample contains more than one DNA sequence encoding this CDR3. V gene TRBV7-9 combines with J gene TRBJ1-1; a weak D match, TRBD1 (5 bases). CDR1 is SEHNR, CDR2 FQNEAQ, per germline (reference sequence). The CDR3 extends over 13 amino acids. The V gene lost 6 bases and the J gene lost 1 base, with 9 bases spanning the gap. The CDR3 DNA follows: TGTGCCAGCAGTTCGCAGGGGAACACTGAAGCTTTCTTT. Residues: CASSSQGNTEAFF.

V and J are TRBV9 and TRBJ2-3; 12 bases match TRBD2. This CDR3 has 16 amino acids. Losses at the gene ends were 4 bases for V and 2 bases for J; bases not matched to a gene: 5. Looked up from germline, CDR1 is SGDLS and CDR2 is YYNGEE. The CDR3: CASSKTSGGYTDTQYF. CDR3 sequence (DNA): TGTGCCAGCAGCAAGACTAGCGGGGGATACACAGATACGCAGTATTTT.

Written as DNA, the CDR3 is TGCGCCAGCAGCCAATCTATCGGGGGACCATCCTACGAGCAGTACTTC. Amino acids: CASSQSIGGPSYEQYF. This chain links TRBV4-3 with TRBJ2-7; possible D gene TRBD2, 6 bases. CDR1 and CDR2 (germline): LGHNA, YSLEER. The V and J ends lost 2 bases and 1 base respectively, with 15 bases between them. CDR3 length equals 16 residues.

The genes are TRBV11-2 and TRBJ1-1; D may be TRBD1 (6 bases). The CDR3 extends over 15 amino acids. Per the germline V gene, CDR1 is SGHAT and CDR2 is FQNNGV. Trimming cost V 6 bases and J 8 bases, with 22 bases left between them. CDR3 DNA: TGTGCCAGCAGTGTCCGCCCGGGGGGCGCTTCCGAAGCTTTCTTT. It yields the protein CASSVRPGGASEAFF.

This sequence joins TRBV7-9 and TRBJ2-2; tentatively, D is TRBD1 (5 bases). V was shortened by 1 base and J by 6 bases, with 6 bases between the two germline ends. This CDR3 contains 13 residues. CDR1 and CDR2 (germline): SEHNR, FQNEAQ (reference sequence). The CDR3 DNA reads TGTGCCAGCAGCTTAGTAGGGGCCGGGGAGCTGTTTTTT. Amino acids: CASSLVGAGELFF.

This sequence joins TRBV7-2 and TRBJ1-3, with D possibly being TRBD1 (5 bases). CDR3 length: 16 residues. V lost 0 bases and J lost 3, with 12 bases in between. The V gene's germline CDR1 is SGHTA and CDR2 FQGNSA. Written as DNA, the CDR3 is TGTGCCAGCAGCTTAGCGCAGGGTCTCTATGGAAACACCATATATTTT. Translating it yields CASSLAQGLYGNTIYF.

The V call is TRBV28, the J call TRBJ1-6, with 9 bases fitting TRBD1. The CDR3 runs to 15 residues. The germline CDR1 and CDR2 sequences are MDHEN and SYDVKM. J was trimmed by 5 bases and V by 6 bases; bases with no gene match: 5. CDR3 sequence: CASRRGDRDNSPLHF. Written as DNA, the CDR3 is TGTGCCAGCAGAAGGGGGGACAGGGATAATTCACCCCTCCACTTT. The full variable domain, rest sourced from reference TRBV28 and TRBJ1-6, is DVKVTQSSRYLVKRTGEKVFLECVQDMDHENMFWYRQDPGLGLRLIYFSYDVKMKEKGDIPEGYSVSREKKERFSLILESASTNQTSMYLCASRRGDRDNSPLHFGNGTRLTVT.

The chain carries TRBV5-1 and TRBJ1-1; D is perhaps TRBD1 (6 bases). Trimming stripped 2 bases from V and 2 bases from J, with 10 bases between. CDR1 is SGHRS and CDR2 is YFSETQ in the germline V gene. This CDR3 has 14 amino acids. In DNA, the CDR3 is TGCGCCAGCAGCTTCGGGGGGGCAAACACTGAAGCTTTCTTT. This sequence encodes CASSFGGANTEAFF.

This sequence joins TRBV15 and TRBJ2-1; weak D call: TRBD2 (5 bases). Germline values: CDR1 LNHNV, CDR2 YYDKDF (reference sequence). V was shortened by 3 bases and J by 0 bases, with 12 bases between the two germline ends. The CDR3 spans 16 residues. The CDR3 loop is CATSRGVGSSYNEQFF. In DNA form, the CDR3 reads TGTGCCACCAGCAGGGGAGTGGGAAGCTCCTACAATGAGCAGTTCTTC.

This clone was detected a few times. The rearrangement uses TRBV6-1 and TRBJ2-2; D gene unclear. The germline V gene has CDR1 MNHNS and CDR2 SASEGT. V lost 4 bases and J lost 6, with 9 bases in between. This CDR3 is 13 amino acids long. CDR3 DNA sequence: TGTGCCAGCAGTGTCCCCCTGGCCGGGGAGCTGTTTTTT. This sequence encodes CASSVPLAGELFF.

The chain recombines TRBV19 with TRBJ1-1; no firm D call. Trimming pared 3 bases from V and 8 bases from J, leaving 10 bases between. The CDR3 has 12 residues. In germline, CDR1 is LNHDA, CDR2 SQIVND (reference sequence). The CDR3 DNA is TGTGCCAGTAGTATTGACATTAAAGAAGCTTTCTTT. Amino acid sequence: CASSIDIKEAFF.

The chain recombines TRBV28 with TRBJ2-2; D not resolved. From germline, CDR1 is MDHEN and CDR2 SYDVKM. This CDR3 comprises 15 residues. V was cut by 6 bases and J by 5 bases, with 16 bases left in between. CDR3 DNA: TGTGCCAGCAGAGCCACTATAAGGCGGACCGGGGAGCTGTTTTTT. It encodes CASRATIRRTGELFF.

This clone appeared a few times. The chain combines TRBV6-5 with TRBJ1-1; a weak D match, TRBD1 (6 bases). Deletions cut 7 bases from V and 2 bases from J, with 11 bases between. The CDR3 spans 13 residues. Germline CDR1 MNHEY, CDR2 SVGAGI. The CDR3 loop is CASTQGPNTEAFF. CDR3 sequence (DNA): TGTGCCAGCACCCAGGGGCCTAACACTGAAGCTTTCTTT.

The CDR3 bases are TGTGCCAGCAGCTTAAATCGGTTGCTTTCGGACTACGAGCAGTACTTC. Its translation is CASSLNRLLSDYEQYF. This chain links TRBV7-3 with TRBJ2-7; D gene uncertain. V gave up 1 base and J gave up 3 bases, with 16 bases separating them. The CDR3 length is 16 residues. Germline-derived CDR1 and CDR2 are SGHTA and FQGTGA.

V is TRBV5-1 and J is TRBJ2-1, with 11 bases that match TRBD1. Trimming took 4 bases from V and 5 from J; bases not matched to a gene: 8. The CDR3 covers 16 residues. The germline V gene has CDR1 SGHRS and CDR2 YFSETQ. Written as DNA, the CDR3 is TGCGCCAGCAGCACCTGGACAGGGGGCATCAACAATGAGCAGTTCTTC. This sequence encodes CASSTWTGGINNEQFF.

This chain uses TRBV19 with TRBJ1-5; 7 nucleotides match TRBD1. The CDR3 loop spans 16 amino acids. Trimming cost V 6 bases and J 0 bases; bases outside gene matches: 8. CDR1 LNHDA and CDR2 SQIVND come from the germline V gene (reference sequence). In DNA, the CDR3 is TGTGCCAGTAGAGAGACAGGGCCTTATAGCAATCAGCCCCAGCATTTT. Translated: CASRETGPYSNQPQHF.

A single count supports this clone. CDR3 sequence: CASSPSLTGGELFF. The CDR3 coding sequence is TGTGCCAGCTCACCATCCCTCACGGGCGGGGAGCTGTTTTTT. This sequence joins TRBV18 and TRBJ2-2, with D uncertain. The CDR3 is 14 amino acids. Germline CDR1 and CDR2: KGHSH and LQKENI. V dropped 2 bases and J dropped 7 bases, with 11 bases sitting between them.

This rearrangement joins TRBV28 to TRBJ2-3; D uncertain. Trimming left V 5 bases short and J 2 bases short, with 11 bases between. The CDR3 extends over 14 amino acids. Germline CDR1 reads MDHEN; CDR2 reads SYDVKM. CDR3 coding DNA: TGTGCCAGCAGTCTCTCCCCGACCACAGATACGCAGTATTTT. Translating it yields CASSLSPTTDTQYF.

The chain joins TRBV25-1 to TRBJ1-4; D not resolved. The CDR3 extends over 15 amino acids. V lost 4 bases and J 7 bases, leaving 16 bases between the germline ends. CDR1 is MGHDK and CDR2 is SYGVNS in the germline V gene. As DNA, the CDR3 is TGTGCCAGCAGTGCCAGCGGCCAAAGTCTTGAAAAACTGTTTTTT. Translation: CASSASGQSLEKLFF.

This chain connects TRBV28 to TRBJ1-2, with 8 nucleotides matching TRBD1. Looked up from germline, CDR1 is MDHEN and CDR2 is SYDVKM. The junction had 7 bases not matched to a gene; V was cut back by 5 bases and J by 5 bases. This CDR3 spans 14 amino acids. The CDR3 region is CASSLTQGGYGYTF. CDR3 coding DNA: TGTGCCAGCAGTCTCACACAGGGGGGATATGGCTACACCTTC.

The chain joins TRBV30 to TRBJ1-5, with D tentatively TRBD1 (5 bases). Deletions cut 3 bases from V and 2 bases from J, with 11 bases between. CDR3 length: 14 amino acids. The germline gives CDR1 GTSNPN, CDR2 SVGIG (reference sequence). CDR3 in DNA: TGTGCCTGGAGACCTCCGGGGGGCAATCAGCCCCAGCATTTT. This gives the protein CAWRPPGGNQPQHF.

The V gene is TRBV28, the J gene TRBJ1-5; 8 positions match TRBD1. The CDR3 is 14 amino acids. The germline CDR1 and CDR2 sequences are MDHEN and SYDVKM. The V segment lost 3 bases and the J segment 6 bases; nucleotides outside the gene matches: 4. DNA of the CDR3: TGTGCCAGCAGTTTGGTACAGGGGGGTCAGCCCCAGCATTTT. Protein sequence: CASSLVQGGQPQHF.

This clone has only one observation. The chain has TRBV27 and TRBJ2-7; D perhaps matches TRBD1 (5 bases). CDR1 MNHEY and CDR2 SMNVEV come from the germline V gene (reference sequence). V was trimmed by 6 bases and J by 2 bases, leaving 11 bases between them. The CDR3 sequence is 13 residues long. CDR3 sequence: CASRGAIAYEQYF. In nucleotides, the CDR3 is TGTGCCAGCAGAGGGGCAATAGCCTACGAGCAGTACTTC.

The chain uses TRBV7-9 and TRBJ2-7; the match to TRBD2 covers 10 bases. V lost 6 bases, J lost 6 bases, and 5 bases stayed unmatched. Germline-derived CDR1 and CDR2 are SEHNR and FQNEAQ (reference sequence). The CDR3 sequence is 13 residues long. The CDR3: CASRTLAGTEQYF. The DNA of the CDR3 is TGTGCCAGCAGAACACTAGCGGGAACCGAGCAGTACTTC.

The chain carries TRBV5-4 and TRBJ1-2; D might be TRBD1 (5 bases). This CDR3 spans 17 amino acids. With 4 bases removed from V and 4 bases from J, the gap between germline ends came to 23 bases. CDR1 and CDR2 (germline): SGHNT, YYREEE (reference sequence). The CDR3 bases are TGTGCCAGCAGCCCTCCAGGGCCCCGAGCCCTAGGCTATGGCTACACCTTC. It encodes CASSPPGPRALGYGYTF.